Listed here is a single T cell receptor (beta chain). Antigen: not known. The data belong to a study of T cell responses to AZD1222 COVID-19 vaccine. Only in-frame clones appear in the TCRdb table, and some are missing; sequencing was by immunoSEQ multiplex PCR. The profile shows 170,000 or so clones, around 90% of them singletons. Looked up from germline, CDR1 is SGHTA and CDR2 is FQGNSA. V dropped 1 base and J dropped 2 bases, with 11 bases sitting between them. The CDR3 has 15 residues. Study-level findings and limits: Seropositivity was recorded at baseline in only six AZD1222 recipients. The study sampled repertoires only after the peak T cell response.

The TCR originated in an adult in good health. V usage is TRBV7-2 and J usage is TRBJ1-1; TRBD1 might be the D (5 bases). The sample consisted of peripheral blood, taken on day 0 of AZD1222 vaccination. As DNA, the CDR3 is TGTGCCAGCAGCTTAGGGGGCGGCACTAACACTGAAGCTTTCTTT. Protein product: CASSLGGGTNTEAFF.